These T cell receptor beta chains were read from a single sample in a study of blood T cell repertoires in COVID-19. TCRdb keeps only in-frame clones here, not all; method: immunoSEQ multiplex PCR. There are about 73,000 clones in the sample; about 86% occur only once, and roughly 5% lies in the top ten. Sequenced sample: peripheral blood. These receptors came from a man aged 50-60 years with active COVID-19. CDR3s include the opening cysteine and the closing phenylalanine or tryptophan. A D gene is named only where the DNA matches it firmly. Some rows have no size entry. The others give once, few or many, or a class for an expanded clone.

v_call	cdr3_length	d_call	clone_size	j_call	cdr3_nt	cdr3_aa
TRBV28	15	NA	NA	TRBJ2-6	TGTGCCAGCAGTCCCGGAGGCTCTGGGGCCAACGTCCTGACTTTC	CASSPGGSGANVLTF
TRBV9	12	TRBD1	NA	TRBJ1-1	TGTGCCAGCGGGGACAGGGCTAATGAAGCTTTCTTT	CASGDRANEAFF
TRBV19	17	NA	NA	TRBJ1-2	TGTGCCAGTAGTACTTTCCCCGGAGGGGAGAATATCAATGGCTACACCTTC	CASSTFPGGENINGYTF
TRBV10-3	13	NA	NA	TRBJ2-4	TGTGCCTCGGGGGAATTCGTCAAAAACATTCAGTACTTC	CASGEFVKNIQYF
TRBV5-8	15	TRBD2	NA	TRBJ2-2	TGTGCCAGCAGGAAAGCGGGGGGTAGAACCGGGGAGCTGTTTTTT	CASRKAGGRTGELFF
TRBV6-5	13	NA	NA	TRBJ1-1	TGTGCCAGCAGTTACCTATCGAACACTGAAGCTTTCTTT	CASSYLSNTEAFF
TRBV6-2/TRBV6-3	13	NA	NA	TRBJ1-1	TGTGCCAGCAGTTACAGGGGCCGGTCTGAAGCTTTCTTT	CASSYRGRSEAFF
TRBV9	14	TRBD1	NA	TRBJ2-1	TGTGCCAGCAGCCCGGGACAGGGGTACAATGAGCAGTTCTTC	CASSPGQGYNEQFF
TRBV5-1	15	TRBD2	NA	TRBJ2-3	TGCGCCAGCAGCTTGGTAACTAGCGGGGGGGCAACGCAGTATTTT	CASSLVTSGGATQYF
TRBV28	14	NA	NA	TRBJ2-7	TGTGCCAGCAGTTTGACAGAGTCCTCCTACGAGCAGTACTTC	CASSLTESSYEQYF
TRBV28	13	NA	NA	TRBJ2-7	TGTGCCAGCAATACCCCCAGCTCCTACGAGCAGTACTTC	CASNTPSSYEQYF
TRBV2	14	TRBD1	NA	TRBJ1-5	TGTGCCAGCATGACAGGGGATCAAAATCAGCCCCAGCATTTT	CASMTGDQNQPQHF
TRBV6-5	15	NA	once	TRBJ1-6	TGTGCCAGCAGTTACTCAGACAGGTCCAATTCACCCCTCCACTTT	CASSYSDRSNSPLHF
TRBV5-4	15	NA	once	TRBJ1-3	TGTGCCAGCAGCCTCCGGGGTGGCATTGAAAACACCATATATTTT	CASSLRGGIENTIYF
TRBV18	17	TRBD1	once	TRBJ2-7	TGTGCCAGCTCACTAACCAGCGGGGACAGGGCCTCCTACGAGCAGTACTTC	CASSLTSGDRASYEQYF
TRBV3-1/TRBV3-2	13	TRBD2	NA	TRBJ2-1	TGTGCCAGCAGCCCCCCGCGGGAGGGTGAGCAGTTCTTC	CASSPPREGEQFF
TRBV5-1	17	TRBD2	NA	TRBJ2-7	TGCGCCAGCAGCTTGACTAGCGGGCCCTCCCCTGGAGGGGAGCAGTACTTC	CASSLTSGPSPGGEQYF
TRBV27	14	TRBD1	once	TRBJ2-3	TGTGCCAGCCGAAGACAGGGGATGGGGGATACGCAGTATTTT	CASRRQGMGDTQYF